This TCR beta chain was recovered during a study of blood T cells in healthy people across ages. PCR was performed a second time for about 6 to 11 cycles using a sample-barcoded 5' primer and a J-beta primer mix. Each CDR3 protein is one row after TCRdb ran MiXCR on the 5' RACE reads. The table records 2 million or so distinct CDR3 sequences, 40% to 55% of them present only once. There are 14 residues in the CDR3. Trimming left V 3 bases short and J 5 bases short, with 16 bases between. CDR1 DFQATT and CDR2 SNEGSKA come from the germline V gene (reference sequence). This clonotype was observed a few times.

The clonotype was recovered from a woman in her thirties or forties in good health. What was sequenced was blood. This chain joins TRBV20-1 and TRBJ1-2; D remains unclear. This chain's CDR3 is CSASDPFRPYGYTF. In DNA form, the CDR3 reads TGCAGTGCTAGTGATCCCTTCCGTCCGTATGGCTACACCTTC.